The clone carrying this T cell receptor beta chain was counted a few times. Its matching antigen is unknown. ViraFEST assay sequencing came after antigen-specific CD4+ T cells were expanded with viral peptide pools. When around nine days of culture had elapsed, CD4+ T cells were isolated. Negative nucleocapsid antibody tests before and after vaccination confirmed no previous SARS-CoV-2 infection. Clones were read by immunoSEQ multiplex PCR, and TCRdb kept only the in-frame ones, dropping some. In the table there are around 60,000 clones, approximately 76% of which are singletons. This specimen comes from a study of vaccination effects on CD4 cells after COVID-19. There are 15 residues in the CDR3. The germline V gene has CDR1 SNHLY and CDR2 FYNNEI. Trimming took off 3 bases at V and 1 base at J, with 12 bases between the two ends.

The TCR sequence derives from a human donor who received a COVID-19 vaccine. J is TRBJ1-2 and V is TRBV2, with a possible D match to TRBD1 (5 bases). The specimen was CD4+ T cells from PBMCs cultured with HCoV-NL63 spike peptides, collected before COVID-19 vaccination. CDR3 nucleotides: TGTGCCAGCAGTGATGGGGGGACCGTTAACTATGGCTACACCTTC. Its protein is CASSDGGTVNYGYTF.